This T cell receptor beta chain was sequenced in a study of blood T cells in healthy people across ages. Sample-barcoded 5' priming and a J-beta primer mix drove a second PCR of roughly 6 to 12 cycles. TCRdb re-derived calls from the 5' RACE reads in MiXCR, one entry per CDR3 protein. The sample includes under 750,000 distinct CDR3 sequences, less than 60% of them seen just once. This CDR3 has 16 amino acids. Looked up from germline, CDR1 is MNHEY and CDR2 is SVGEGT. V was clipped by 0 bases and J by 2 bases, with 8 bases between them. The sequence was obtained from a man of 80 years or more in good health. The sequencing sample was made of blood. The chain joins TRBV6-2 or TRBV6-3 to TRBJ2-6; the D gene is possibly TRBD1 (5 bases). CDR3 region: CASSYSPRAGANVLTF. CDR3 coding DNA: TGTGCCAGCAGTTACTCCCCCAGGGCTGGGGCCAACGTCCTGACTTTC.